The 4 T cell receptor beta chains listed next were all sequenced from one sample in a study of PD-L1 blockade in urothelial cancer. Time point reported: peripheral blood 6 weeks after treatment start. Assay: immunoSEQ multiplex PCR; the TCRdb copy retains only in-frame clones and omits some. The sample records around 53,000 clones, about 85% being singletons. This sample comprised PBMCs, obtained around atezolizumab (anti-PD-L1) treatment. These receptors were taken from a man in his fifties with urothelial cancer.

This clone turned up a few times. An end of the junction does not agree with germline; a read error may underlie this. The V call is TRBV19, the J call TRBJ2-7; D possibly corresponds to TRBD1 (5 bases). CDR1 LNHDA and CDR2 SQIVND come from the germline V gene (reference sequence). This CDR3 region has 12 residues. Here the CDR3 DNA reads TGTGCCAGTAGTATACAGGGTTCCCTTCTGCACTTC. Protein product: CASSIQGSLLHF. Looking up the rest from reference TRBV19 and TRBJ2-7 gives the full variable domain: DGGITQSPKYLFRKEGQNVTLSCEQNLNHDAMYWYRQDPGQGLRLIYYSQIVNDFQKGDIAEGYSVSREKKESFPLTVTSAQKNPTAFYLCASSIQGSLLHFGPGTRLTVT.

The chain is built from TRBV7-9 and TRBJ2-7; 8 nucleotides match TRBD1. Germline V gene data show CDR1 as SEHNR and CDR2 as FQNEAQ (reference sequence). With 5 bases clipped from V and 2 bases from J, the junction kept 5 bases outside the gene matches. This CDR3 has 14 amino acids. The CDR3 DNA reads TGTGCCAGCAGCCCCGGACAGGGCCCCTACGAGCAGTACTTC. Its translation is CASSPGQGPYEQYF.

This chain links TRBV27 with TRBJ2-3, with 13 bases identical to TRBD2. The germline V gene has CDR1 MNHEY and CDR2 SMNVEV (reference sequence). The CDR3 runs 17 residues. The junction had 4 bases not matched to a gene; V was cut back by 4 bases and J by 0 bases. The CDR3 spells CASSWMTSGRSTDTQYF. CDR3 DNA: TGTGCCAGCAGTTGGATGACTAGCGGGAGGAGCACAGATACGCAGTATTTT.

The gene calls are TRBV11-2 and TRBJ2-1; D is ambiguous. The V end was cut by 7 bases, the J end by 7 bases, with 11 bases between. In germline, CDR1 is SGHAT, CDR2 FQNNGV. The CDR3 runs to 12 residues. CDR3 nucleotide sequence: TGTGCCAGCACCTGGGCCCTGAATGAGCAGTTCTTC. It yields the protein CASTWALNEQFF.